The entry below describes one T cell receptor (beta chain). The CDR3 runs 14 residues. V lost 5 bases, J lost 0 bases, and 13 bases lay in between. CDR1 and CDR2 from the germline V gene are GTSNPN and SVGIG (reference sequence). This sample was included in a study of T cell changes during pregnancy in multiple sclerosis. Profiling relied on immunoSEQ multiplex PCR, and the TCRdb table lists in-frame clones only, not all of them. The sample has approximately 100,000 clones, 85% to 95% seen once. The V call is TRBV30, the J call TRBJ2-5; possible D gene TRBD1, 5 bases. The sequencing here drew on peripheral blood, taken in the second trimester of pregnancy. This sequence originates from a female donor with multiple sclerosis, enrolled in a pregnancy study. For the CDR3, the DNA is TGTGCCTGGGCGGCAGGGTTTTACCAAGAGACCCAGTACTTC. It specifies CAWAAGFYQETQYF.